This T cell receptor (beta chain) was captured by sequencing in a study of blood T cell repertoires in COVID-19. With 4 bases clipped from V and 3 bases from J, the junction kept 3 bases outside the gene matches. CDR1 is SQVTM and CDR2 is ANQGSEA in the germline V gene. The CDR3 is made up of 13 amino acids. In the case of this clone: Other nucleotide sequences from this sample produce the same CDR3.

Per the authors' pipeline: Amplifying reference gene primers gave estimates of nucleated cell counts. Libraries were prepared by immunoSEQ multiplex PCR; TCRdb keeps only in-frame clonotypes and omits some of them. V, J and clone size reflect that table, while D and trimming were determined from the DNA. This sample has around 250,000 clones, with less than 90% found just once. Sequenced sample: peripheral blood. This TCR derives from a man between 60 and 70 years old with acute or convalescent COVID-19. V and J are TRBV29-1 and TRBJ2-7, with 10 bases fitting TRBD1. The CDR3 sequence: CSVAGTGDYEQYF. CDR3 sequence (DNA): TGCAGCGTTGCCGGGACAGGGGACTACGAGCAGTACTTC.